This T cell receptor beta chain is from a study of T cells after yellow fever vaccination. Study-level results: It was a weaker secondary response, yet one that peaked faster, at day 5 versus 15. Highly abundant clonotypes carried over from the bulk population could end up in FACS-sorted repertoires as contaminants. Once the booster was given, most primary-vaccination clones reappeared, at just over 95% for CD4 and more than 85% for CD8.

The CDR3 spans 14 residues. Germline lookup yields CDR1 KGHDR and CDR2 SFDVKD. Trimming removed 8 bases at V and 9 bases at J, with 19 bases between. The 5'RACE template-switching step produced TCR cDNA and added a universal primer site and UMIs. TCRdb re-derived calls from the 5' RACE reads in MiXCR, one entry per CDR3 protein. The sample consists of around 300,000 distinct CDR3 sequences, over 4% of them appearing once. On this clonotype: What it binds is not known.

The clonotype comes from a young man who received the YFV17D yellow fever vaccine. Material: PBMCs, obtained 5 days after the yellow fever booster vaccination. The chain combines TRBV24-1 with TRBJ2-1; no reliable D call. CDR3 loop: CATMSEIPRSEQFF. The DNA of the CDR3 is TGTGCCACCATGTCGGAAATCCCTCGGAGTGAGCAGTTCTTC.